The next 14 T cell receptor beta chains were all read from a single sample in a study of T cells in Graves' hyperthyroidism and ophthalmopathy. TCR beta CDR3 sequences were amplified from RNA transcripts. When the TCR CDR3 underwent first-round RT-PCR, the HTBI primer set was used. TCRdb reprocessed the multiplex PCR reads with MiXCR, giving one entry per CDR3 protein. The sample includes about 260,000 distinct CDR3 sequences, about 15% of them seen just once. Sequencing was carried out using blood. All receptors derive from a young woman with Graves' ophthalmopathy.

This clonotype was found many times. This chain links TRBV10-3 with TRBJ1-1, with TRBD1 matching 9 bases. V trimming: 0 bases; J trimming: 1 base; junction bases outside the gene matches: 0. The CDR3 is made up of 15 amino acids. Germline lookup yields CDR1 ENHRY and CDR2 SYGVKD. The CDR3 loop is CAISESGQGNTEAFF. CDR3 nucleotide sequence: TGTGCCATCAGTGAGTCGGGACAGGGGAACACTGAAGCTTTCTTT.

This clonotype has just a few counts. The gene calls are TRBV4-2 and TRBJ2-5; maybe TRBD1 (5 bases). The CDR3 runs 14 residues. V was trimmed by 3 bases and J by 4 bases, leaving 12 bases between them. Germline V gives CDR1 LGHNA, CDR2 YNFKEQ. The CDR3 DNA sequence: TGTGCCAGCAGCCAGTCAGGAAGGGGAGAGACCCAGTACTTC. As protein: CASSQSGRGETQYF.

In this sample, this clonotype turned up many times. This chain links TRBV6-2 or TRBV6-3 with TRBJ2-2, with 8 bases lining up with TRBD2. The CDR3 is 14 residues long. The ends lost 2 bases at V and 4 bases at J; junction bases unmatched: 0. Germline V gene data show CDR1 as MNHEY and CDR2 as SVGEGT. CDR3 nucleotide sequence: TGTGCCAGCAGTTACCGGGGGGGCACCGGGGAGCTGTTTTTT. It codes for CASSYRGGTGELFF.

The sample holds many counts of this clonotype. The V gene is TRBV19, the J gene TRBJ1-1; D uncertain. This CDR3 region has 14 residues. The germline V gene encodes CDR1 LNHDA and CDR2 SQIVND (reference sequence). The V gene lost 3 bases and the J gene lost 1 base, with 9 bases spanning the gap. CDR3 nucleotides: TGTGCCAGTAGTATCAACTCCCAGAACACTGAAGCTTTCTTT. It encodes CASSINSQNTEAFF.

The table lists this clonotype with many counts. CDR3 sequence reads: CASSSRQGPGSYNEQFF. CDR3 nucleotides: TGTGCCAGCAGTTCCCGGCAGGGCCCAGGCTCCTACAATGAGCAGTTCTTC. The rearrangement links TRBV12-3 or TRBV12-4 to TRBJ2-1, with D perhaps matching TRBD1 (5 bases). CDR3 length: 17 residues. V was trimmed by 4 bases and J by 0 bases, leaving 16 bases between them.

There are many counts of this clonotype. This chain connects TRBV18 to TRBJ2-7; 8 nucleotides agree with TRBD2. Trimming removed 3 bases from V and 3 bases from J; junction bases left unmatched: 7. The CDR3 spans 15 residues. The V gene's germline CDR1 is KGHSH and CDR2 LQKENI. This CDR3 is CASSPMASGYYEQYF. The CDR3 nucleotides read TGTGCCAGCTCACCTATGGCTAGCGGGTACTACGAGCAGTACTTC.

This clonotype was seen many times. The V gene is TRBV3-1, the J gene TRBJ2-6; 8 bases align to TRBD1. The V gene end was trimmed by 0 bases and the J gene end by 0 bases; junction bases not matched to a gene: 7. The germline V gene has CDR1 LGHDT and CDR2 YNNKEL (reference sequence). The CDR3 runs 19 residues. In nucleotides, the CDR3 is TGTGCCAGCAGCCAAGATCTGGGGACAGGTGTCTCTGGGGCCAACGTCCTGACTTTC. The encoded protein is CASSQDLGTGVSGANVLTF.

The rearrangement joins TRBV10-3 to TRBJ2-1; D unresolved. Germline V gives CDR1 ENHRY, CDR2 SYGVKD. The CDR3 totals 13 residues. V was cut by 0 bases and J by 6 bases, with 6 bases left in between. In DNA, the CDR3 is TGTGCCATCAGTGAGTCGACCATCAATGAGCAGTTCTTC. Protein product: CAISESTINEQFF.

This clonotype was counted many times. The chain uses TRBV20-1 and TRBJ1-2, with 9 bases lining up with TRBD1. The ends lost 3 bases at V and 0 bases at J; junction bases unmatched: 2. This CDR3 has 14 amino acids. In germline, CDR1 is DFQATT, CDR2 SNEGSKA (reference sequence). The CDR3 nucleotides are TGCAGTGCTAGGGGACAGGGACCTAACTATGGCTACACCTTC. Translated, it gives CSARGQGPNYGYTF.

This clonotype was observed many times. The CDR3 is CASTDGPGETQYF. The CDR3 DNA reads TGTGCCAGCACAGACGGACCAGGGGAGACCCAGTACTTC. The chain is built from TRBV6-1 and TRBJ2-5; D possibly corresponds to TRBD1 (5 bases). This CDR3 is 13 amino acids long. Germline CDR1 reads MNHNS; CDR2 reads SASEGT. With 7 bases removed from V and 5 bases from J, the gap between germline ends came to 14 bases.

This clonotype was seen more than once but under ten times. The chain joins TRBV25-1 to TRBJ1-6; D remains ambiguous. There are 12 residues in the CDR3. Germline CDR1 is MGHDK and CDR2 is SYGVNS. V shed 4 bases and J shed 10 bases, with 8 bases lying between them. CDR3 in amino acids: CASSGPGSPLHF. CDR3 nucleotides: TGTGCCAGCAGTGGCCCAGGATCACCCCTCCACTTT.

The table lists this clonotype with many counts. The chain is built from TRBV5-1 and TRBJ2-7; D assignment may be TRBD1 or TRBD2 (5 bases each). The CDR3 covers 17 residues. The V and J ends lost 0 bases and 1 base respectively, with 17 bases between them. Germline loops: CDR1 SGHRS, CDR2 YFSETQ. CDR3 coding DNA: TGCGCCAGCAGCTTGGCCTTCCCCGGGACGGCATCCTACGAGCAGTACTTC. Protein sequence: CASSLAFPGTASYEQYF.

Many counts were recorded for this clonotype. This chain uses TRBV5-6 with TRBJ1-2, with D hard to call. Trimming removed 4 bases at V and 8 bases at J, with 15 bases between. Germline lookup yields CDR1 SGHDT and CDR2 YYEEEE. This CDR3 contains 13 residues. The CDR3 DNA follows: TGTGCCAGCAGCCAAGGGCCCGTCTGGGGCTACACCTTC. Protein product: CASSQGPVWGYTF.

There are many counts of this clonotype. The chain joins TRBV7-3 to TRBJ2-1, with a possible D match to TRBD2 (5 bases). CDR3 length equals 15 residues. CDR1 is SGHTA and CDR2 is FQGTGA in the germline V gene. V was trimmed by 2 bases and J by 8 bases, leaving 16 bases between them. The CDR3 DNA reads TGTGCCAGCAGCTTAGGGTTAGCGTCACACTATGAGCAGTTCTTC. Amino acids: CASSLGLASHYEQFF.